The clone carrying this T cell receptor (beta chain) appeared many times. The antigen is not known. These data originate in a study of T-cell memory formation after mild COVID-19. MiXCR, run by TCRdb on the 5' RACE reads, gives a single entry per CDR3 protein. This sample has 280,000 or so distinct CDR3 sequences, with 7% to 10% found just once. The CDR3 sequence is 14 residues long. V shed 6 bases and J 1 base; nucleotides not matched to a gene: 6. Germline lookup yields CDR1 SGHTA and CDR2 FQGNSA. Study observations and caveats: Mainly CM and EM harbored the contracting CD4+ clones; mainly EMRA harbored the CD8+ ones. Pre-infection memory carried some responding clones, suggesting that cross-reactive memory joined.

The chain employs TRBV7-2 and TRBJ2-7, with TRBD2 matching over 7 bases. Specimen: PBMCs or a T cell subset sorted from them (not recorded which). The clonotype was recovered from a man between 18 and 29 years old who had mild COVID-19 (a few samples of this study predate the infection). Cell type and time point are not known. The DNA of the CDR3 is TGTGCCAGCAGTTTCACGGGGGGTTCCTACGAGCAGTACTTC. Translated: CASSFTGGSYEQYF.